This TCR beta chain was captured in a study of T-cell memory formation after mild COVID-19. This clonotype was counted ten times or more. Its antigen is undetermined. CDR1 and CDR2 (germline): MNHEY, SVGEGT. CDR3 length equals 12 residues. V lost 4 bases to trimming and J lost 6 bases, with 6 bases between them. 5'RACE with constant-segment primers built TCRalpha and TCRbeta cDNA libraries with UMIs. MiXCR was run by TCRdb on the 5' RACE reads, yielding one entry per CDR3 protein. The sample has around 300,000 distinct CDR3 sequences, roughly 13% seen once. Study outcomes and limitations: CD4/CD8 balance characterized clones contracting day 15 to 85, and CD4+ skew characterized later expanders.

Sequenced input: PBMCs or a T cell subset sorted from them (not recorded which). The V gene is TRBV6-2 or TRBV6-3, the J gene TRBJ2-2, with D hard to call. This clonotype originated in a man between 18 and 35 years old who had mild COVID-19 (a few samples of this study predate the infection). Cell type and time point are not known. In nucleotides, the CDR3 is TGTGCCAGCAGTTTAGGGTCCGGGGAGCTGTTTTTT. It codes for CASSLGSGELFF.